The clone carrying this T cell receptor (beta chain) came up a few times. The sample belongs to a study of blood T cell repertoires in COVID-19. Overall study: The recovered donors of Cohort 3 showed two negative PCRs, clearance, or symptom resolution. The cDNA or gDNA used as material had been derived from T cells, B-cell-depleted T cells, or PBMCs.

The CDR3 covers 17 residues. Germline CDR1 is MNHNY and CDR2 is SVGAGI (reference sequence). V lost 5 bases to trimming and J lost 6 bases; unmatched junction nucleotides: 13. Categorization into cohorts depended on clinical history that participants reported. Only in-frame clones appear in the TCRdb table, and some are missing; sequencing was by immunoSEQ multiplex PCR. The sample lists approximately 200,000 clones; 87% were seen once. The chain couples TRBV6-6 to TRBJ2-3; TRBD2 matches at 11 bases. The sequence was obtained from a young man in a cohort exposed to, infected with or recovered from COVID-19 (not recorded which). Input material: PBMCs or T cells enriched from blood (not recorded which). CDR3 amino acids: CASSPLTSGNVEDTQYF. The CDR3 coding sequence is TGTGCCAGCAGTCCCCTGACTAGCGGGAACGTCGAGGATACGCAGTATTTT.